This passage covers 8 T cell receptor beta chains from one sample sequenced in a study of vaccination and CD4 T cells after COVID-19. As to treatment: roughly ten-day PBMC culture with coronavirus spike peptide pools or control peptides (ViraFEST assay). These receptors have no identified antigens. Oncomine TCR Beta short-read sequencing was applied to DNA from cultured CD4+ T cells. MiXCR, applied by TCRdb to the PCR reads, yields one record per CDR3 protein. Of more than 15,000 distinct CDR3 sequences listed, about a third are singletons. The sample was cultured CD4+ T cells from blood. Receptor source: a human donor with COVID-19.

This chain connects TRBV6-1 to TRBJ1-1; no clear D. The V gene's germline CDR1 is MNHNS and CDR2 SASEGT. CDR3 length: 14 residues. V dropped 6 bases and J dropped 2 bases, with 13 bases sitting between them. The CDR3 region has the DNA TGTGCCAGCAGCCCCCGGATCACCAACACTGAAGCTTTCTTT. This codes for CASSPRITNTEAFF.

The rearrangement uses TRBV5-1 and TRBJ1-6; 8 bases map to TRBD1. The CDR3 consists of 14 residues. The trim removed 2 bases at V and 10 bases at J, leaving 5 bases unmatched. Germline CDR1 SGHRS, CDR2 YFSETQ. The CDR3 here is CASSFGQGESPLHF. CDR3 coding DNA: TGCGCCAGCAGCTTCGGACAGGGCGAATCACCCCTCCACTTT.

V gene TRBV2 combines with J gene TRBJ2-7; 9 positions agree with TRBD2. The CDR3 length is 16 residues. Per the germline V gene, CDR1 is SNHLY and CDR2 is FYNNEI. The V and J ends lost 2 bases and 2 bases, in that order; junction bases with no gene match: 7. CDR3 sequence (DNA): TGTGCCAGCAGTGAATTATGGCTAGCGGGGACCTACGAGCAGTACTTC. This sequence encodes CASSELWLAGTYEQYF.

The rearrangement uses TRBV2 and TRBJ1-1; D remains ambiguous. Germline-derived CDR1 and CDR2 are SNHLY and FYNNEI. Deletions cut 4 bases from V and 8 bases from J, with 8 bases between. The CDR3 covers 11 residues. The chain's CDR3 is CASSGASEAFF. DNA for the CDR3: TGTGCCAGCAGTGGGGCTTCCGAAGCTTTCTTT.

This clonotype has a single count. The chain couples TRBV24-1 to TRBJ2-1, with 9 bases matching TRBD2. CDR1 and CDR2 from the germline V gene are KGHDR and SFDVKD. V was pared by 8 bases and J by 5 bases, with 6 bases of the junction left unmatched. The CDR3 loop spans 14 amino acids. CDR3 nucleotides: TGTGCCACCATGGCGGGGGGGTCGAACAATGAGCAGTTCTTC. Amino acids: CATMAGGSNNEQFF.

This clonotype appeared a few times. The V gene is TRBV6-1, the J gene TRBJ2-5, with D perhaps TRBD1 or TRBD2 (7 bases each). This CDR3 is 15 amino acids long. The V and J ends lost 8 bases and 4 bases respectively, with 20 bases between them. CDR1 MNHNS and CDR2 SASEGT come from the germline V gene. Here the CDR3 DNA reads TGTGCCAGCCAGGGGGGGCGGGGATTGAGAGAGACCCAGTACTTC. Its translation is CASQGGRGLRETQYF.

V usage is TRBV6-4 and J usage is TRBJ1-6; the D gene is possibly TRBD1 (6 bases). Germline V gene lookup returns CDR1 MRHNA and CDR2 SNTAGT. The CDR3 is made up of 15 amino acids. The germline V and J ends were trimmed by 5 bases and 10 bases, with 18 bases remaining between them. The CDR3 region is CASSPEQGIGSPLHF. CDR3 nucleotide sequence: TGTGCCAGCAGTCCCGAACAGGGAATCGGCTCACCCCTCCACTTT.

The rearrangement uses TRBV12-3 or TRBV12-4 and TRBJ1-2, with D hard to call. Deletions cut 5 bases from V and 4 bases from J, with 11 bases between. CDR3 length: 13 residues. The CDR3 nucleotides are TGTGCCAGCAGTACAAACACACCCTATGGCTACACCTTC. This codes for CASSTNTPYGYTF.